The entry below gives a single T cell receptor beta chain sequence along with its context. This table comes from immunoSEQ multiplex PCR, and its TCRdb copy is limited to in-frame clones, with some not included. This table has 80,000 to 100,000 clones, 70% to 80% appearing once. V was cut by 0 bases and J by 5 bases, with 13 bases left in between. The CDR3 is 15 amino acids. The germline V gene has CDR1 LGHNA and CDR2 YSLEER. The sample is drawn from a study of control samples from healthy donors and cancer patients. This chain connects TRBV4-3 to TRBJ1-2; a weak D match, TRBD1 (6 bases). This receptor was taken from a woman in her thirties in good health. The sample was blood. The CDR3 reads CASSQDAGARYGYTF. The CDR3 DNA follows: TGCGCCAGCAGCCAAGACGCGGGGGCGAGGTATGGCTACACCTTC.